The present TCR beta chain was sequenced within a study of T-cell reconstitution after alpha-beta-depleted transplantation in children. Worth noting for this clonotype: Its antigen remains unidentified.

Construction of the TCRbeta library involved unique molecular identifiers. In TCRdb, the PCR reads were re-called with MiXCR into one record per CDR3 protein. This table holds about 980,000 distinct CDR3 sequences, 25% to 30% found once. Study conclusions and caveats: The study reportedly traced alpha-beta T cells about two months after transplant to several hundred expanded graft clones. A year had passed since transplant, and T-cell counts and diversity by then came mostly from newly produced T cells.

Trimming at V came to 1 base and at J to 1 base, leaving 5 bases not matched to a gene. CDR3 length: 17 amino acids. The germline CDR1 and CDR2 sequences are SSHAT and FNYEAQ (reference sequence). The sequence came from a boy younger than two who had a stem cell transplant for SCID, so the T cells may come from the graft donor. The input for sequencing was PBMCs, mostly from graft donor cells, taken 360 days after TCRalphabeta/CD19-depleted stem cell transplant. This chain links TRBV7-7 with TRBJ2-1, with 9 bases lining up with TRBD2. CDR3 sequence: CASSLGGSGGSYNEQFF. The CDR3 DNA sequence: TGTGCCAGCAGCTTAGGGGGTAGCGGGGGATCCTACAATGAGCAGTTCTTC.